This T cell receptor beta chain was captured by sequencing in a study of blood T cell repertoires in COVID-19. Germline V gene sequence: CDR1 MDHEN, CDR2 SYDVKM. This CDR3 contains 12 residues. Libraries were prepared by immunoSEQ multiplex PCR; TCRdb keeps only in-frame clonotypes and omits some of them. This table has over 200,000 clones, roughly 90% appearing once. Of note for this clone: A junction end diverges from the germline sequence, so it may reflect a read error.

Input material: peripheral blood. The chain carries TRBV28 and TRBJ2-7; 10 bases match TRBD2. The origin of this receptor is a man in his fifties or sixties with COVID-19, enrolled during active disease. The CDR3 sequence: CASSLPGLAGDF. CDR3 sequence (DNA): TGTGCCAGCAGTTTACCCGGGCTAGCGGGAGACTTC.